This section outlines one TCR beta chain sequence together with its context. The data were taken from a study of shared clonotypes between healthy human individuals. The table came from immunoSEQ multiplex PCR; TCRdb's copy has only in-frame clones and leaves some out. The data show 2 million to 3 million clones, about 92% seen once. V was clipped by 0 bases and J by 7 bases; unmatched bases: 8. This CDR3 spans 17 amino acids. Germline V lookup: CDR1 LGHNA, CDR2 YSLEER. Sequencing used naive CD4+ T cells sorted from blood. Stated subset: CD45RA+ positively selected. This TCR was sampled from a man between 18 and 29 years old in good health. The chain is built from TRBV4-3 and TRBJ2-1, with 11 bases fitting TRBD2. CDR3 DNA sequence: TGCGCCAGCAGCCAAGAATTAATAGCTAGCGGGAGGAATGAGCAGTTCTTC. As protein: CASSQELIASGRNEQFF.